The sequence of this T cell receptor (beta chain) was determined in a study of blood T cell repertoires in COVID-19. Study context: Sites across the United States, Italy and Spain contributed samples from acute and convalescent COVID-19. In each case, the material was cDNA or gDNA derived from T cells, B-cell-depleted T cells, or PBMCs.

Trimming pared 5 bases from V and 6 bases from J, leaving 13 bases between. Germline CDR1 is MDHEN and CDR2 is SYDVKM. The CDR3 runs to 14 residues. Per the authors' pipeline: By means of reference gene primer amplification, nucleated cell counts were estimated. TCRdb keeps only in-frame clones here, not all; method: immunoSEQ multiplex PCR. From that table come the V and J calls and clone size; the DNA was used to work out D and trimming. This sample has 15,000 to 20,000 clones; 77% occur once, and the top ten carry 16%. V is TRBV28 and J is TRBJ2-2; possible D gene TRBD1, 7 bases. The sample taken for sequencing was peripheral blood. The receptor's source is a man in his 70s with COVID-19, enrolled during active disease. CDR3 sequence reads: CASSPTGRPGELFF. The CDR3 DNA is TGTGCCAGCAGTCCGACAGGGAGGCCCGGGGAGCTGTTTTTT. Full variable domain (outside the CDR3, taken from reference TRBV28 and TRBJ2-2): DVKVTQSSRYLVKRTGEKVFLECVQDMDHENMFWYRQDPGLGLRLIYFSYDVKMKEKGDIPEGYSVSREKKERFSLILESASTNQTSMYLCASSPTGRPGELFFGEGSRLTVL.